The present T cell receptor (beta chain) was sequenced within a study of T cell responses to AZD1222 COVID-19 vaccine. A remark on this clone: As yet, its antigen is unknown.

TCRdb keeps only in-frame clones here, not all; method: immunoSEQ multiplex PCR. The sample records approximately 120,000 clones, 88% being singletons. General study results and limits: CD4 TCRs associated with vaccination spanned spike, dominating at 160-218 and 743-854.

The specimen comprised peripheral blood, sampled on day 0 of AZD1222 vaccination. This receptor was identified in an adult in good health.

CDR3 in amino acids: CASSSGNSQETQYF. The CDR3 bases are TGTGCCAGCAGCTCCGGGAACAGCCAAGAGACCCAGTACTTC. The gene calls are TRBV4-2 and TRBJ2-5; D perhaps matches TRBD2 (5 bases). CDR3 length: 14 amino acids. Germline V CDR1 and CDR2: LGHNA, YNFKEQ. V dropped 5 bases and J dropped 1 base, with 11 bases sitting between them.